These 20 T cell receptor beta chains were all obtained from the same sample, sequenced in a study of cytomegalovirus exposure and HLA in healthy donors. Assay used: immunoSEQ multiplex PCR; TCRdb lists only in-frame clones, some missing. Of roughly 70,000 clones listed, around four fifths are singletons. Sequenced input: PBMCs. These receptors all come from a man in his thirties or forties in good health and CMV-seronegative.

The rearrangement uses TRBV6-6 and TRBJ1-4, with D possibly TRBD1 on 6 matching bases. CDR3 length: 15 residues. V dropped 6 bases and J dropped 8 bases, with 19 bases sitting between them. Per the germline V gene, CDR1 is MNHNY and CDR2 is SVGAGI (reference sequence). The CDR3 bases are TGTGCCAGCAGACGTTGGACAGACCTTCGAGAAAAACTGTTTTTT. As protein: CASRRWTDLREKLFF.

This chain joins TRBV11-2 and TRBJ2-1, with TRBD2 identical over 12 bases. The germline V gene has CDR1 SGHAT and CDR2 FQNNGV. The CDR3 is made up of 15 amino acids. V gave up 4 bases and J gave up 12 bases; unmatched junction bases: 10. The CDR3 loop reads CASSSATSGRLLQFF. The CDR3 nucleotides are TGTGCCAGCAGCTCGGCCACTAGCGGGAGGTTACTGCAGTTCTTC.

In the case of this clone: Within the sample, other DNA sequences also encode this same CDR3. The rearrangement joins TRBV27 to TRBJ2-3, with D unclear. The germline gives CDR1 MNHEY, CDR2 SMNVEV (reference sequence). The ends were cut back, 8 bases at V and 0 bases at J, with 6 bases in the middle. The CDR3 length is 12 residues. The CDR3 here is CASRTSTDTQYF. CDR3 nucleotides: TGTGCCAGCCGAACTAGCACAGATACGCAGTATTTT.

The chain links TRBV18 to TRBJ2-5, with 13 bases aligning to TRBD2. The length of the CDR3 is 14 residues. V trimming: 8 bases; J trimming: 4 bases; junction bases outside the gene matches: 4. Germline V gene lookup returns CDR1 KGHSH and CDR2 LQKENI. For the CDR3, the DNA is TGTGCCAGCGTCAGGACTAGCGGGAGAGAGACCCAGTACTTC. It translates to CASVRTSGRETQYF.

V gene TRBV5-1 combines with J gene TRBJ1-2; D possibly corresponds to TRBD1 (5 bases). The ends were cut back, 4 bases at V and 2 bases at J, with 15 bases in the middle. CDR1 and CDR2 (germline): SGHRS, YFSETQ. The CDR3 runs to 15 residues. In nucleotides, the CDR3 is TGCGCCAGCAGCGACATGGGGGGGTGGAACTATGGCTACACCTTC. Translating gives CASSDMGGWNYGYTF.

V gene TRBV28 combines with J gene TRBJ2-7; D may be TRBD1 (6 bases). The V end lost 4 bases, the J end lost 3 bases, and 13 bases lay between the germline ends. The CDR3 has 14 residues. CDR1 MDHEN and CDR2 SYDVKM come from the germline V gene. The CDR3, as DNA: TGTGCCAGCAGTTGGACAGCGTCGGGCTACGAGCAGTACTTC. Protein sequence: CASSWTASGYEQYF.

V is TRBV28 and J is TRBJ1-3, with D uncertain. Per germline, CDR1 MDHEN and CDR2 SYDVKM. This CDR3 is 16 amino acids long. V gave up 6 bases and J gave up 3 bases, with 18 bases separating them. This chain's CDR3 is CASRSTGSGNGNTIYF. DNA of the CDR3: TGTGCCAGCAGATCCACGGGGAGTGGAAATGGAAACACCATATATTTT.

The V call is TRBV5-1, the J call TRBJ2-4; a weak D match, TRBD2 (5 bases). V was shortened by 0 bases and J by 1 base, with 17 bases between the two germline ends. The CDR3 covers 18 residues. From germline, CDR1 is SGHRS and CDR2 YFSETQ. CDR3 protein: CASSLAGGLLEAKNIQYF. For the CDR3, the DNA is TGCGCCAGCAGCTTGGCCGGCGGACTCCTTGAGGCCAAAAACATTCAGTACTTC.

The rearrangement joins TRBV4-1 to TRBJ2-7; TRBD1 aligns across 7 bases. V lost 4 bases to trimming and J lost 3 bases; unmatched junction nucleotides: 9. The CDR3 runs 15 residues. In germline, CDR1 is MGHRA, CDR2 YSYEKL. CDR3 sequence (DNA): TGCGCCAGCAGCCCGGAGACAGGGCTAAGCTACGAGCAGTACTTC. Its protein product is CASSPETGLSYEQYF.

CDR3 bases: TGTGCCAGCAGCCAACTACGAGGAGGCTATGGCTACACCTTC. This codes for CASSQLRGGYGYTF. This chain links TRBV14 with TRBJ1-2; D gene uncertain. Trimming cost V 2 bases and J 4 bases, with 11 bases left between them. This CDR3 spans 14 amino acids. Per the germline V gene, CDR1 is SGHDN and CDR2 is FVKESK. Complete variable domain (other parts from reference TRBV14 and TRBJ1-2): EAGVTQFPSHSVIEKGQTVTLRCDPISGHDNLYWYRRVMGKEIKFLLHFVKESKQDESGMPNNRFLAERTGGTYSTLKVQPAELEDSGVYFCASSQLRGGYGYTFGSGTRLTVV.

This chain uses TRBV6-5 with TRBJ2-5; TRBD2 matches 7 bases. Germline values: CDR1 MNHEY, CDR2 SVGAGI. The CDR3 spans 15 residues. The ends lost 0 bases at V and 2 bases at J; junction bases unmatched: 3. The CDR3 region has the DNA TGTGCCAGCAGTTACTCGTCGCGGGGGCAAGAGACCCAGTACTTC. It yields the protein CASSYSSRGQETQYF.

The chain employs TRBV2 and TRBJ2-5; the D gene is possibly TRBD2 (5 bases). V was clipped by 3 bases and J by 0 bases, with 11 bases between them. There are 15 residues in the CDR3. From germline, CDR1 is SNHLY and CDR2 FYNNEI. CDR3 amino acids: CASSERLAYQETQYF. The CDR3 nucleotides read TGTGCCAGCAGTGAGCGGCTAGCTTACCAAGAGACCCAGTACTTC.

The genes are TRBV4-3 and TRBJ1-1, with 7 bases matching TRBD1. This CDR3 contains 13 residues. V lost 3 bases and J lost 5; bases outside the gene matches: 3. Germline-derived CDR1 and CDR2 are LGHNA and YSLEER. In nucleotides, the CDR3 is TGCGCCAGCAGCCATGGACAGGCTACTGAAGCTTTCTTT. Translating it yields CASSHGQATEAFF.

Regarding this clone: Other DNA sequences in this specimen translate into the identical CDR3. The rearrangement links TRBV5-4 to TRBJ2-2; D might be TRBD2 (6 bases). Germline V gene data show CDR1 as SGHNT and CDR2 as YYREEE (reference sequence). Trimming cost V 0 bases and J 5 bases, with 8 bases left between them. CDR3 size: 14 residues. The CDR3, as DNA: TGTGCCAGCAGCTTGGGGGGAGGTACCGGGGAGCTGTTTTTT. It specifies CASSLGGGTGELFF.

The chain joins TRBV29-1 to TRBJ2-3; TRBD2 agrees at 13 bases. The CDR3 consists of 15 residues. J lost 2 bases, V lost 4 bases, and 3 bases had no gene match. Germline V gene data show CDR1 as SQVTM and CDR2 as ANQGSEA. This CDR3 reads CSVAGLAGPTDTQYF. CDR3 sequence (DNA): TGCAGCGTTGCGGGACTAGCGGGACCCACAGATACGCAGTATTTT.

The V call is TRBV7-2, the J call TRBJ1-4, with D hard to call. The CDR3 consists of 14 residues. Germline assignment: CDR1 SGHTA and CDR2 FQGNSA. Between the trimmed V and J ends, which lost 3 bases and 8 bases, there was a span of 13 bases. The CDR3 region has the DNA TGTGCCAGCAGCTTGGGCCAAGCCGGAGAAAAACTGTTTTTT. It yields the protein CASSLGQAGEKLFF.

This chain uses TRBV27 with TRBJ2-3, with a possible D match to TRBD2 (6 bases). With 6 bases removed from V and 0 bases from J, the gap between germline ends came to 16 bases. This CDR3 contains 16 residues. CDR1 and CDR2 from the germline V gene are MNHEY and SMNVEV (reference sequence). The CDR3 sequence: CASRSSPGLSTDTQYF. The CDR3 nucleotides read TGTGCCAGCAGGTCCTCCCCGGGACTTAGCACAGATACGCAGTATTTT.

The rearrangement uses TRBV14 and TRBJ1-4, with no clear D. CDR1 and CDR2 (germline): SGHDN, FVKESK. The length of the CDR3 is 14 residues. The V and J ends lost 1 base and 14 bases respectively, with 17 bases between them. In DNA, the CDR3 is TGTGCCAGCAGCCAAGTAGGGCTCCGTGGAGGGCTGTTTTTT. Translated, it gives CASSQVGLRGGLFF. Variable domain in full (rest from reference TRBV14 and TRBJ1-4): EAGVTQFPSHSVIEKGQTVTLRCDPISGHDNLYWYRRVMGKEIKFLLHFVKESKQDESGMPNNRFLAERTGGTYSTLKVQPAELEDSGVYFCASSQVGLRGGLFFGSGTQLSVL.

Notes on this clone: The junction differs from germline at one of its ends, possibly a read error. The same CDR3 also results from other DNA sequences found in this sample. The chain employs TRBV4-2 and TRBJ1-1, with D perhaps matching TRBD1 (5 bases). The CDR3 sequence is 13 residues long. The germline CDR1 and CDR2 sequences are LGHNA and YNFKEQ. The CDR3: CASSQDWGTLAFF. As DNA, the CDR3 is TGTGCCAGTAGCCAAGATTGGGGCACCTTAGCTTTCTTT.

The chain joins TRBV11-3 to TRBJ1-1, with D tentatively TRBD1 (6 bases). The V gene's germline CDR1 is SGHNT and CDR2 YENEEA. The CDR3 consists of 14 residues. Trimming removed 8 bases at V and 1 base at J, with 14 bases between. The CDR3 loop reads CASGGGIWNTEAFF. The DNA for the CDR3 is TGTGCCAGCGGGGGGGGCATCTGGAACACTGAAGCTTTCTTT.